The rows below give T cell receptor beta chains drawn from one sample of a study of T cells expressing NK-cell markers. For each CDR3 protein, TCRdb gives one entry from its re-call of the 5' RACE reads, without DNA. The sample table includes about 260,000 distinct CDR3 sequences. Sequenced: blood T cells: a sorted CD56 or NKG2C T cell subset, CD4+ or CD8+ T cells, or bulk PBMC T cells (not recorded which). The receptor source for this set is a woman between 18 and 75 years old in good health. CDR3s include the opening cysteine and the closing phenylalanine or tryptophan.

V	J	CDR3
TRBV28	TRBJ1-2	CASSLVRGTGFAF
TRBV7-9	TRBJ1-1	CASSLPIANTEAFF
TRBV7-3	TRBJ2-2	CASSWAGGELFF
TRBV7-2	TRBJ2-3	CASSHRRGTTDTQYF
TRBV6-2/TRBV6-3	TRBJ1-5	CASSYQTGNQPQHF
TRBV9	TRBJ2-1	CASSEPNYNEQFF
TRBV3-1	TRBJ2-2	CASSQPLPLAENTGELFF
TRBV27	TRBJ1-4	CASRSLNGKLFF
TRBV12-3/TRBV12-4	TRBJ1-5	CATGTDINQPQHF
TRBV7-9	TRBJ2-1	CASPTGLAEGSEQFF
TRBV20-1	TRBJ2-6	CSVTRRTNSGANVLTF
TRBV20-1	TRBJ2-1	CSASFGRAFNEQFF
TRBV7-9	TRBJ1-4	CASSREVGSQLFF
TRBV6-2/TRBV6-3	TRBJ1-4	CASSYPPAGVGGEKLFF
TRBV5-1	TRBJ2-1	CASSQSGQGGIEQFF
TRBV18	TRBJ2-1	CASSPPRNEQFF
TRBV6-1	TRBJ2-1	CASGPHQNYNEQFF
TRBV6-1	TRBJ1-5	CDSSRGGKNHDQPQHF
TRBV20-1	TRBJ2-2	CSAPGRLNTGELFF
TRBV12-3/TRBV12-4	TRBJ2-3	CASRGLGGNTDTQYF
TRBV7-7	TRBJ2-1	CASSSDRPPNEQFF
TRBV12-3/TRBV12-4	TRBJ2-2	CASSGTSGGPGELFF
TRBV20-1	TRBJ2-1	CSASYRVGNEQFF
TRBV19	TRBJ1-1	CASSIRASRAEAFF
TRBV12-3/TRBV12-4	TRBJ1-6	CASSLQGPPLHF
TRBV2	TRBJ2-2	CASSGQGVKTGELFF
TRBV4-3	TRBJ2-1	CASSQGSGARGNEQFF
TRBV18	TRBJ2-7	CASSPKGDEQYF
TRBV12-3/TRBV12-4	TRBJ1-4	CASSYQGQGQRKLFF
TRBV9	TRBJ1-1	CASSPEDRGVDEAFF
TRBV7-2	TRBJ2-3	CASRGLAGYQDTQYF
TRBV20-1	TRBJ1-5	CSALDRGNQPQHF
TRBV6-2/TRBV6-3	TRBJ1-5	CASSPGQAENQPQHF
TRBV14	TRBJ1-1	CASSAPGMNTEAFF
TRBV20-1	TRBJ1-6	CSARDSGNSPLHF
TRBV12-3/TRBV12-4	TRBJ2-2	CASTKRGQGRAGELFF
TRBV20-1	TRBJ2-4	CSARDPGQGNIQYF
TRBV5-6	TRBJ1-1	CASSFLSQGFGEAFF
TRBV28	TRBJ2-1	CASSSGERLGGFNEQFF
TRBV20-1	TRBJ2-3	CSATLGTTSTDTQYF
TRBV7-2	TRBJ2-4	CASRPDRAGRNIQYF
TRBV5-1	TRBJ1-6	CASSLSGASSPLHF
TRBV19	TRBJ1-5	CASTSWDQPQHF
TRBV7-2	TRBJ2-7	CASSRSPGTTYEQYF
TRBV10-2	TRBJ2-3	CASGGGDTQYF
TRBV7-2	TRBJ1-5	CASSLMQGDQPQHF
TRBV5-4	TRBJ2-1	CASSLPGGQPHREQFF
TRBV5-1	TRBJ2-3	CASSLSLAGADTQYF
TRBV5-6	TRBJ1-3	CASSFETSGNTIYF
TRBV6-1	TRBJ2-1	CASRVSRYNEQFF
TRBV2	TRBJ2-3	CASSEARPASTDTQYF
TRBV18	TRBJ2-2	CASSPLAGGPSNTGELFF
TRBV29-1	TRBJ2-3	CSVEDRGRAPDTQYF
TRBV18	TRBJ2-1	CASSRTTSDEQFF
TRBV6-2/TRBV6-3	TRBJ1-6	CASRPRWGNSPLHF
TRBV5-1	TRBJ1-2	CASSSGTADGYTF
TRBV14	TRBJ2-3	CASSQWGADTQYF
TRBV28	TRBJ2-7	CASSGIEGQGRSIRKYVLYF